This T cell receptor beta chain was captured by sequencing in a study of cytomegalovirus exposure and HLA in healthy donors (dated by TCRdb to 2015 to 2018). Background for the entire study: A later analysis indicated that the 95 to 150 validation repertoires were generated on the platform also employed for the approximately 670 repertoires of the first cohort. The study aimed to test whether signatures of past pathogen exposure could be identified by cataloging public T cell receptors. A separate validation cohort of about 110 different subjects was used in addition to the approximately 700-subject first cohort. High-throughput TCR immunosequencing, statistical association of individual TCRs with disease status, and machine learning were combined to predict cytomegalovirus infection status.

Separate from the roughly 630-subject first cohort, the validation cohort of roughly 120 subjects was the group to which the donors belonged. The table lists this clone with a few counts. The target of this receptor is not known. No much larger clonotype is one base removed from it; base qualities were not supplied. Paper-wide results and their limitations: All 120 or so repertoires were used to score co-occurrence in the validation cohort in a later analysis, because that analysis had no HLA typing for the cohort. Across donors, most TCR sequences were observed very rarely, whereas some public TCRs were present in many individuals. Subsequent analysis determined that TCRs grouped into clusters in the first cohort also showed a tendency toward co-occurrence across the 120 validation repertoires, and about 94% of cluster scores exceeded 0. The classifier was reported to diagnose cytomegalovirus status with high specificity and sensitivity in both the original and validation cohorts. In the study, around 150 TCR beta chains were listed as associated with cytomegalovirus. In vitro tests confirmed that three of the cytomegalovirus-associated TCR beta chains recognize cytomegalovirus antigens. According to the authors, the approach could potentially be generalized to other disease states and immunological phenotypes.

Library construction relied on the immunoSEQ multiplex PCR assay. Regarding the original processing steps: To diagnose cytomegalovirus status from the catalog of TCR beta chain sequences, a statistical classification framework was built. Imported from immuneACCESS, the table was reduced by TCRdb to in-frame sequences with V and J called. These copies leave out some clones; in studies compared against another copy, an unresolved V gene accounts for under half, and the cause of the remainder is not known. That table furnishes V, J and clone size, whereas the DNA furnished D and trimming. Present in this sample are approximately 150,000 clones, about 89% of which were seen just once. The top ten clones comprise 3% to 3.5% of the sample. Material: PBMCs. The clonotype originates from a woman between 18 and 29 years old in good health and CMV-seropositive.

The nucleotide sequence reads TGCAGCGTTGGGGGGCAGGGGAGCTCCTATGGCTACACCTTC. Translation gives CSVGGQGSSYGYTF. This chain is built from TRBV29-1 and TRBJ1-2, and perhaps TRBD1 as D gene, on 6 matching bases. From a lookup of the germline V gene, CDR1 and CDR2 are SQVTM and ANQGSEA. CDR3 length: 14 amino acids, cysteine to phenylalanine. Only CDR3 DNA remains: 42 bases, in frame from the first base. Trimming removed 4 bases from V and 4 bases from J, leaving 16 bases between the germline ends.